These 31 T cell receptor beta chains originate from one sample sequenced in a study of spatial heterogeneity in lung cancer. TCRdb recomputed calls from the 5' RACE reads with MiXCR, one row per CDR3 protein. The profile shows some 36,000 distinct CDR3 sequences, approximately 8% of them singletons. Time point reported: blood at routine non-recurrence follow-up after resection. The sample in question was PBMCs, obtained at follow-up. The receptors stem from a male donor with early-stage non-small cell lung cancer.

This clonotype was detected ten times or more. The chain has TRBV14 and TRBJ1-4, with D uncertain. This CDR3 comprises 16 residues. The V end lost 4 bases, the J end lost 4 bases, and 16 bases lay between the germline ends. The germline V gene has CDR1 SGHDN and CDR2 FVKESK. The CDR3 region has the DNA TGTGCCAGCAGCCCCCGCACCAACGGATATAATGAAAAACTGTTTTTT. This encodes CASSPRTNGYNEKLFF.

This clonotype was seen repeatedly, ten times or more. The gene calls are TRBV5-6 and TRBJ1-1; 7 bases align to TRBD1. V dropped 2 bases and J dropped 7; count of bases not matched to a gene: 11. The germline V gene has CDR1 SGHDT and CDR2 YYEEEE. The CDR3 consists of 15 residues. CDR3 sequence reads: CASSFESTGSSEAFF. The CDR3 DNA is TGTGCCAGCAGCTTCGAGTCGACAGGGAGCAGTGAAGCTTTCTTT.

This clonotype was found many times. V and J are TRBV5-1 and TRBJ2-3; 7 positions match TRBD2. V shed 2 bases and J 3 bases; nucleotides not matched to a gene: 9. This CDR3 has 16 amino acids. Germline V CDR1 and CDR2: SGHRS, YFSETQ. In DNA, the CDR3 is TGCGCCAGCAGCTTTGAAGCGGGGAGTTTTACAGATACGCAGTATTTT. It specifies CASSFEAGSFTDTQYF.

The chain joins TRBV13 to TRBJ1-2, with D perhaps matching TRBD1 (6 bases). CDR1 and CDR2 from the germline V gene are PRHDT and FYEKMQ (reference sequence). CDR3 length: 15 residues. Trimming left V 4 bases short and J 5 bases short, with 17 bases between. The CDR3 protein is CASSSTPGAGYGYTF. In DNA, the CDR3 is TGTGCCAGCAGCTCCACGCCAGGGGCTGGGTATGGCTACACCTTC.

This clonotype came up many times. The chain joins TRBV10-3 to TRBJ2-2; 8 bases map to TRBD2. Germline V lookup: CDR1 ENHRY, CDR2 SYGVKD. This CDR3 contains 17 residues. Losses at the gene ends were 3 bases for V and 7 bases for J; bases not matched to a gene: 13. The CDR3 DNA follows: TGTGCCATCAGTGACTCGCTAACGGGGGGGCCCGACGGGGAGCTGTTTTTT. Encoded protein: CAISDSLTGGPDGELFF.

Turning to this clonotype: Since no conserved phenylalanine or tryptophan closes the CDR3, a read error is the likely cause. J is TRBJ2-3 and V is TRBV11-2; TRBD1 or TRBD2 may be the D gene (6 bases each). V gave up 4 bases and J gave up 3 bases, with 23 bases separating them. This CDR3 contains 18 residues. Germline V gene sequence: CDR1 SGHAT, CDR2 FQNNGV. The CDR3 sequence: CASSSEWGAYSSTDTQYL. Written as DNA, the CDR3 is TGTGCCAGCAGCTCCGAATGGGGGGCCTATTCTAGTACAGATACGCAGTATTTA.

The table lists this clonotype with many counts. The rearrangement links TRBV12-3 or TRBV12-4 to TRBJ2-3, with D uncertain. The CDR3 has 13 residues. Trimming stripped 3 bases from V and 2 bases from J, with 6 bases between. CDR3: CASSFRPTDTQYF. The DNA of the CDR3 is TGTGCCAGCAGTTTTAGGCCCACAGATACGCAGTATTTT.

The sample holds a few counts of this clonotype. The chain combines TRBV7-9 with TRBJ2-1; D may be TRBD2 (5 bases). Trimming took off 5 bases at V and 9 bases at J, with 20 bases between the two ends. Germline lookup yields CDR1 SEHNR and CDR2 FQNEAQ (reference sequence). The CDR3 has 15 amino acids. Written as DNA, the CDR3 is TGTGCCAGCAGCCTCAATCAAGAGCCTCGGGGTGAGCAGTTCTTC. It codes for CASSLNQEPRGEQFF.

This clonotype has ten or more counts. The chain joins TRBV6-5 to TRBJ1-5; no definite D call. Germline V lookup: CDR1 MNHEY, CDR2 SVGAGI. The CDR3 is 14 amino acids. V lost 6 bases to trimming and J lost 1 base, with 10 bases between them. The CDR3: CASRGQNSNQPQHF. CDR3 in DNA: TGTGCCAGCAGGGGCCAAAACAGCAATCAGCCCCAGCATTTT.

This clonotype was counted at least ten times. This sequence joins TRBV4-1 and TRBJ1-2, with D hard to call. V shed 7 bases and J shed 4 bases, with 19 bases lying between them. The V gene's germline CDR1 is MGHRA and CDR2 YSYEKL. CDR3 length: 15 amino acids. This chain's CDR3 is CASILKDLGSYGYTF. The CDR3 DNA reads TGCGCCAGCATATTAAAGGACCTAGGGAGCTATGGCTACACCTTC.

This rearrangement joins TRBV3-1 to TRBJ2-7; 8 bases fit TRBD2. V was pared by 4 bases and J by 3 bases, with 2 bases of the junction left unmatched. The germline V gene encodes CDR1 LGHDT and CDR2 YNNKEL (reference sequence). The CDR3 contains 13 residues. CDR3 amino acids: CASSPGTSYEQYF. In DNA, the CDR3 is TGTGCCAGCAGCCCTGGGACTAGCTACGAGCAGTACTTC.

This clonotype appeared many times. The chain links TRBV7-8 to TRBJ2-5; 14 bases map to TRBD2. The CDR3 contains 17 residues. Germline V gene sequence: CDR1 SGHVS, CDR2 FQNEAQ. Trimming removed 3 bases from V and 5 bases from J; junction bases left unmatched: 8. CDR3 residues: CASSLGTSGGGQETQYF. As DNA, the CDR3 is TGTGCCAGCAGCTTGGGGACTAGCGGGGGTGGGCAGGAGACCCAGTACTTC.

This clonotype has at least ten counts. This chain connects TRBV7-9 to TRBJ2-7; 9 nucleotides match TRBD1. This CDR3 spans 15 amino acids. CDR1 is SEHNR, CDR2 FQNEAQ, per germline (reference sequence). With 4 bases clipped from V and 2 bases from J, the junction kept 6 bases outside the gene matches. The CDR3, as DNA: TGTGCCAGCAGCTCGAAAGGGGACAGGGCCTACGAGCAGTACTTC. Encoded protein: CASSSKGDRAYEQYF.

The rearrangement links TRBV3-1 to TRBJ2-3; D unclear. The germline V gene has CDR1 LGHDT and CDR2 YNNKEL (reference sequence). CDR3 length equals 15 residues. V shed 5 bases and J shed 0 bases, with 12 bases lying between them. CDR3 in amino acids: CASSVRAGSTDTQYF. The CDR3 region has the DNA TGTGCCAGCAGCGTTAGGGCCGGTAGCACAGATACGCAGTATTTT.

Ten or more counts support this clonotype. The rearrangement links TRBV30 to TRBJ1-2; D may be TRBD1 (5 bases). The V and J ends lost 3 bases and 6 bases respectively, with 17 bases between them. The CDR3 covers 14 residues. Germline V lookup: CDR1 GTSNPN, CDR2 SVGIG (reference sequence). The CDR3 sequence: CAWRRVGKQDGYTF. The CDR3, as DNA: TGTGCCTGGAGGCGGGTCGGGAAACAGGATGGCTACACCTTC.

This chain uses TRBV27 with TRBJ2-3, with D maybe TRBD1 (6 bases). CDR1 and CDR2 from the germline V gene are MNHEY and SMNVEV (reference sequence). V was clipped by 5 bases and J by 6 bases, with 18 bases between them. The CDR3 covers 15 residues. The DNA for the CDR3 is TGTGCCAGCAGTCCCATACAGGGTGTCCCGGATACGCAGTATTTT. It translates to CASSPIQGVPDTQYF.

The genes are TRBV12-3 or TRBV12-4 and TRBJ1-2; D gene ambiguous. With 1 base removed from V and 7 bases from J, the gap between germline ends came to 10 bases. The CDR3 loop spans 13 amino acids. The CDR3 region has the DNA TGTGCCAGCAGTTTAGGGGGTGTTGGTGGCTACACCTTC. Encoded protein: CASSLGGVGGYTF.

This clonotype appeared many times. This rearrangement joins TRBV7-3 to TRBJ2-2; TRBD2 matches at 7 bases. Per the germline V gene, CDR1 is SGHTA and CDR2 is FQGTGA. With V trimmed by 0 bases and J by 0 bases, 1 base remained unmatched. The length of the CDR3 is 16 residues. The CDR3 DNA reads as TGTGCCAGCAGCTTAACGGCGGGGGCGAACACCGGGGAGCTGTTTTTT. It translates to CASSLTAGANTGELFF.

This clonotype has at least ten counts. The V call is TRBV19, the J call TRBJ2-4, with D maybe TRBD2 (7 bases). The germline CDR1 and CDR2 sequences are LNHDA and SQIVND (reference sequence). The CDR3 totals 16 residues. The V end lost 7 bases, the J end lost 0 bases, and 16 bases lay between the germline ends. In DNA, the CDR3 is TGTGCCAGTACCCCGAGGGGGGGCCTAGCCAAAAACATTCAGTACTTC. This codes for CASTPRGGLAKNIQYF.

This clonotype was counted at least ten times. The chain uses TRBV5-1 and TRBJ2-5; 10 nucleotides align to TRBD2. The CDR3 totals 16 residues. The trim removed 0 bases at V and 2 bases at J, leaving 4 bases unmatched. Per the germline V gene, CDR1 is SGHRS and CDR2 is YFSETQ. The CDR3 coding sequence is TGCGCCAGCAGCTTGGAAGGACTAGCGGTACAAGAGACCCAGTACTTC. Protein sequence: CASSLEGLAVQETQYF.

The chain couples TRBV11-2 to TRBJ2-3, with 8 bases aligning to TRBD2. Germline loops: CDR1 SGHAT, CDR2 FQNNGV. The CDR3 runs to 16 residues. J lost 1 base, V lost 5 bases, and 8 bases had no gene match. The CDR3 coding sequence is TGTGCCAGCAGCCCTATAGCGGGGCGGGGCACAGATACGCAGTATTTT. Its translation: CASSPIAGRGTDTQYF.

Many counts were recorded for this clonotype. Written as DNA, the CDR3 is TGTGCCAGCTCACCGGGACTAAGAGATCAGCCCCAGCATTTT. Its translation: CASSPGLRDQPQHF. This rearrangement joins TRBV18 to TRBJ1-5, with a weak D call TRBD1 (5 bases). Between the trimmed V and J ends, which lost 3 bases and 5 bases, there was a span of 11 bases. The CDR3 contains 14 residues. Germline V gene data show CDR1 as KGHSH and CDR2 as LQKENI.

This clonotype was recorded many times. V gene TRBV19 combines with J gene TRBJ2-7; 11 positions agree with TRBD2. Germline trimming cut 4 bases from V and 6 bases from J; bases unmatched to any gene: 8. The germline gives CDR1 LNHDA, CDR2 SQIVND (reference sequence). This CDR3 comprises 15 residues. CDR3 protein: CASSTRLAGFGEQYF. CDR3 in DNA: TGTGCCAGTAGTACACGACTAGCGGGGTTCGGCGAGCAGTACTTC.

This clonotype was counted ten times or more. V gene TRBV5-1 combines with J gene TRBJ2-3; D might be TRBD1 or TRBD2, each matching 5 bases. Between the trimmed V and J ends, which lost 4 bases and 0 bases, there was a span of 12 bases. This CDR3 is built from 15 residues. Germline V gene data show CDR1 as SGHRS and CDR2 as YFSETQ. This CDR3 reads CASSVGTVSTDTQYF. CDR3 coding DNA: TGCGCCAGCAGCGTCGGGACGGTTAGCACAGATACGCAGTATTTT.

The V gene is TRBV19, the J gene TRBJ2-7, with unresolved D. The CDR3 totals 13 residues. Germline values: CDR1 LNHDA, CDR2 SQIVND (reference sequence). The V end was cut by 6 bases, the J end by 3 bases, with 12 bases between. The CDR3 loop reads CASSPGLLYEQYF. In nucleotides, the CDR3 is TGTGCCAGTAGCCCGGGCCTACTCTACGAGCAGTACTTC.

This clonotype was picked up a small number of times. The chain joins TRBV14 to TRBJ2-1; 12 bases are a match to TRBD2. Trimming removed 4 bases from V and 13 bases from J; junction bases left unmatched: 11. The CDR3 extends over 15 amino acids. Per germline, CDR1 SGHDN and CDR2 FVKESK. CDR3 nucleotide sequence: TGTGCCAGCAGCCCAAGACTAGCGGGGGTGCTTAGACAGTTCTTC. This encodes CASSPRLAGVLRQFF.

This clonotype was recorded at least ten times. The chain links TRBV10-3 to TRBJ2-7, with D perhaps matching TRBD1 (5 bases). V was trimmed by 6 bases and J by 3 bases, leaving 9 bases between them. Per the germline V gene, CDR1 is ENHRY and CDR2 is SYGVKD. The CDR3 totals 12 residues. CDR3 nucleotides: TGTGCCATCAGGGACACAAGCTACGAGCAGTACTTC. This codes for CAIRDTSYEQYF.

This clonotype was counted many times. V is TRBV30 and J is TRBJ1-2; tentative D call: TRBD1 (6 bases). The V end lost 8 bases, the J end lost 5 bases, and 21 bases lay between the germline ends. CDR1 is GTSNPN and CDR2 is SVGIG in the germline V gene (reference sequence). The CDR3 runs to 14 residues. CDR3 sequence reads: CARQNTGSGYGYTF. The CDR3 region has the DNA TGTGCCCGGCAAAATACAGGGTCGGGGTATGGCTACACCTTC.

This clonotype was detected ten times or more. The V call is TRBV6-5, the J call TRBJ1-4; D possibly corresponds to TRBD1 (5 bases). The CDR3 has 14 amino acids. Germline V gives CDR1 MNHEY, CDR2 SVGAGI. V lost 8 bases and J lost 8, with 18 bases in between. DNA of the CDR3: TGTGCCAGCCAAGCCGAGGGGCTACGCGAAAAACTGTTTTTT. Residues: CASQAEGLREKLFF.

This clonotype was observed many times. V and J are TRBV18 and TRBJ2-7, with D perhaps TRBD1 (6 bases). Germline assignment: CDR1 KGHSH and CDR2 LQKENI. The CDR3 runs 12 residues. V shed 3 bases and J shed 8 bases, with 11 bases lying between them. The CDR3 protein is CASSPAGQQQYF. DNA of the CDR3: TGTGCCAGCTCACCCGCTGGACAGCAGCAGTACTTC.

This clonotype was seen ten or more times. V gene TRBV12-3 or TRBV12-4 combines with J gene TRBJ1-2; D is unresolved. With 3 bases removed from V and 0 bases from J, the gap between germline ends came to 14 bases. This CDR3 spans 16 amino acids. The CDR3 reads CASSLFFSGANYGYTF. The CDR3 region has the DNA TGTGCCAGCAGTTTGTTTTTCAGTGGGGCTAACTATGGCTACACCTTC.